The source of this TCR beta chain is a study of T cell repertoires in cytomegalovirus infection. Whole-study context: Both CMV infection and a matching HLA type were indicated by public TCR beta signatures. General study points: Carriers of CMV plus the relevant HLA were identified by cumulative public TCR beta family frequency. HLA-C-restricted TCR beta clonotypes specific for CMV led the ex vivo response.

TCRdb called the reads again in MiXCR, with one record for every CDR3 protein. The sample lists more than 250,000 distinct CDR3 sequences, 25% occurring once. The germline V and J ends were trimmed by 1 base and 0 bases, with 19 bases remaining between them. Germline V gene lookup returns CDR1 SGHVS and CDR2 FQNEAQ. There are 19 residues in the CDR3. In this sample, this clonotype turned up many times. Its antigen is not identified. This rearrangement joins TRBV7-8 to TRBJ2-1; D uncertain. The clonotype comes from a human donor in good health (CMV status not recorded). Some clones in this sample may be carry-over from other donors' samples. Sample: cultured PBMCs, taken from culture after CMV antigen stimulation. CDR3 sequence reads: CASSLVRWQVLRSYNEQFF. The CDR3 coding sequence is TGTGCCAGCAGCTTAGTTAGGTGGCAGGTCCTTCGCTCCTACAATGAGCAGTTCTTC.